The clone carrying this TCR beta chain was counted at least ten times. Its antigen remains unidentified. The entry originates in a study of T-cell reconstitution after alpha-beta-depleted transplantation in children. Preparation of the TCRbeta library used unique molecular identifiers. MiXCR, applied by TCRdb to the PCR reads, yields one record per CDR3 protein. In the table there are approximately 490,000 distinct CDR3 sequences, under 12% of which are singletons. General observations from the study: In patients about two months after transplant, alpha-beta T cells reportedly arose from several hundred expanded graft clones.

The sample here was PBMCs, taken before TCRalphabeta/CD19-depleted stem cell transplant. The sequence came from a child under 10 years old with inherited bone marrow failure, due to receive a stem cell transplant.

The CDR3 region has the DNA TGCAGCGTCGAACTAGTGAGAAGGTACGAGCAGTACTTC. This gives the protein CSVELVRRYEQYF. The chain recombines TRBV29-1 with TRBJ2-7; weak D call: TRBD2 (5 bases). This CDR3 contains 13 residues. V shed 6 bases and J shed 4 bases, with 16 bases lying between them. Germline loops: CDR1 SQVTM, CDR2 ANQGSEA.